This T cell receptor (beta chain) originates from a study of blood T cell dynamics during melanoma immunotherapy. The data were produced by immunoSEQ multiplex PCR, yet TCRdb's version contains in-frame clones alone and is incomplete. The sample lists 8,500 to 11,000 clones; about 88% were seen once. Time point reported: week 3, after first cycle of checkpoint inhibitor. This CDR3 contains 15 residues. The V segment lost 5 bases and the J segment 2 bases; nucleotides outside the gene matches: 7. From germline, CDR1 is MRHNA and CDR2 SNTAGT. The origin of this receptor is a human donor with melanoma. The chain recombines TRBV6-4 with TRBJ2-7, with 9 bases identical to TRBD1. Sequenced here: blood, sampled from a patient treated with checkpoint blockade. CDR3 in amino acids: CASSPQGAGPYEQYF. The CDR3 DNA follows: TGTGCCAGCAGTCCACAGGGGGCAGGCCCCTACGAGCAGTACTTC.